What follows are 6 T cell receptor beta chains derived from one specimen sequenced in a study of shared clonotypes between healthy human individuals. Only in-frame clones appear in the TCRdb table, and some are missing; sequencing was by immunoSEQ multiplex PCR. The sample has 2 million to 2.5 million clones; 90% to 97% are singletons. Sample: naive CD4+ T cells sorted from blood. The subset is: CD45RA+ positively selected. The receptors originated from a man aged 18 to 35 in good health.

V gene TRBV6-6 combines with J gene TRBJ2-2; D is perhaps TRBD2 (6 bases). V was pared by 5 bases and J by 8 bases, with 18 bases between. Germline CDR1 is MNHNY and CDR2 is SVGAGI (reference sequence). CDR3 length equals 15 residues. The CDR3 sequence: CASSDGTPRRGELFF. In DNA, the CDR3 is TGTGCCAGCAGTGACGGGACTCCTCGAAGGGGGGAGCTGTTTTTT.

With respect to this clone: Within the sample, other DNA sequences also encode this same CDR3. V is TRBV2 and J is TRBJ2-5; 15 bases line up with TRBD2. This CDR3 contains 15 residues. The trim removed 7 bases at V and 4 bases at J, leaving 4 bases unmatched. CDR1 is SNHLY and CDR2 is FYNNEI in the germline V gene. Here the CDR3 reads CASNGLAGGRETQYF. CDR3 in DNA: TGTGCCAGCAATGGACTAGCGGGGGGGCGAGAGACCCAGTACTTC.

J is TRBJ2-2 and V is TRBV18, with D perhaps matching TRBD2 (6 bases). Looked up from germline, CDR1 is KGHSH and CDR2 is LQKENI. V was trimmed by 6 bases and J by 3 bases, leaving 14 bases between them. This CDR3 contains 15 residues. The CDR3 region is CASSPWLAHTGELFF. The CDR3 DNA is TGTGCCAGCTCCCCATGGCTAGCGCACACCGGGGAGCTGTTTTTT.

The V call is TRBV6-1, the J call TRBJ2-3; D ambiguous. Looked up from germline, CDR1 is MNHNS and CDR2 is SASEGT. Trimming took off 8 bases at V and 2 bases at J, with 14 bases between the two ends. CDR3 size: 14 residues. The CDR3 bases are TGTGCCAGCTCCCTGACTGCATTCACAGATACGCAGTATTTT. The encoded protein is CASSLTAFTDTQYF.

The chain carries TRBV5-1 and TRBJ2-3; perhaps TRBD2 as D (5 bases). Germline V lookup: CDR1 SGHRS, CDR2 YFSETQ. The CDR3 runs to 16 residues. With 2 bases removed from V and 0 bases from J, the gap between germline ends came to 13 bases. CDR3 region: CASSFGLAQSTDTQYF. The CDR3, as DNA: TGCGCCAGCAGCTTCGGTCTAGCACAGAGCACAGATACGCAGTATTTT.

Comments on this clone: Other DNA sequences in this sample translate to the same CDR3. This chain uses TRBV28 with TRBJ1-6; the D is unclear. The CDR3 covers 14 residues. Germline V gene sequence: CDR1 MDHEN, CDR2 SYDVKM. Trimming left V 7 bases short and J 1 base short, with 8 bases between. The chain's CDR3 is CASKDGSYNSPLHF. DNA of the CDR3: TGTGCCAGCAAAGACGGTTCCTATAATTCACCCCTCCACTTT.